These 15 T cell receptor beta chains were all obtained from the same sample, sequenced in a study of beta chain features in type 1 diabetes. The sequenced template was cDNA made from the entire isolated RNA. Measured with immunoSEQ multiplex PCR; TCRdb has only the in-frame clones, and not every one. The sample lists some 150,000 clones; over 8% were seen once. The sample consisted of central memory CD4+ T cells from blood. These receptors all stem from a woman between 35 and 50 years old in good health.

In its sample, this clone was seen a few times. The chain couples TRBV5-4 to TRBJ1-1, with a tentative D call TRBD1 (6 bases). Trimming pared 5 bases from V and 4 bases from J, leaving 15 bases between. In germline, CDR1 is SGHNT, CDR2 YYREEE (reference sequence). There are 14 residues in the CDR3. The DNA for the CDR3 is TGTGCCAGCAGGAAACAGGGTGGTGGCACTGAAGCTTTCTTT. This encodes CASRKQGGGTEAFF.

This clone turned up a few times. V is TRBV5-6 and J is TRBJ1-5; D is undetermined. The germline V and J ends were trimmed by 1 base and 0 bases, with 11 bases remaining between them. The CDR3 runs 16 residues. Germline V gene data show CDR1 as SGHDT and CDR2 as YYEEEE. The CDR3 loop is CASSLSQAHSNQPQHF. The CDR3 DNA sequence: TGTGCCAGCAGCTTGAGTCAGGCACATAGCAATCAGCCCCAGCATTTT.

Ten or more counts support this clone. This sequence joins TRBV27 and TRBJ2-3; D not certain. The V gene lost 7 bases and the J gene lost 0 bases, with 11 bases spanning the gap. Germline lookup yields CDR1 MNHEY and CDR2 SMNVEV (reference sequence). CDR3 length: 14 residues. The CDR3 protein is CASKLKTSTDTQYF. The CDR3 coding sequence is TGTGCCAGCAAGTTGAAGACTAGCACAGATACGCAGTATTTT.

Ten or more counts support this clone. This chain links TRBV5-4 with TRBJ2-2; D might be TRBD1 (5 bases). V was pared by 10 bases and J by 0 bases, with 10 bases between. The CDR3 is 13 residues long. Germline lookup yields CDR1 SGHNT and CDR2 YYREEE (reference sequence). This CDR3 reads CAGQGANTGELFF. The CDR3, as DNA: TGTGCCGGGCAGGGCGCGAACACCGGGGAGCTGTTTTTT.

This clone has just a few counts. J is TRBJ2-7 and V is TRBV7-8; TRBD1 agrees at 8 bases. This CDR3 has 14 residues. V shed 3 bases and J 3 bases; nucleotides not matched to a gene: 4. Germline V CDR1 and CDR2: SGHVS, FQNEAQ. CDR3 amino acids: CASSFQDRVYEQYF. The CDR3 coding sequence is TGTGCCAGCAGCTTCCAGGACAGGGTCTACGAGCAGTACTTC.

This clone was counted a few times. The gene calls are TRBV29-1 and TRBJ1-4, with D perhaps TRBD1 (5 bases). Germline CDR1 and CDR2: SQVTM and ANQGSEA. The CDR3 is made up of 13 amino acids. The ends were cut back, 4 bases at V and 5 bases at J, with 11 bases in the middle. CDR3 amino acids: CSVARQQNEKLFF. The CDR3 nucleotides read TGCAGCGTTGCCCGACAGCAAAATGAAAAACTGTTTTTT.

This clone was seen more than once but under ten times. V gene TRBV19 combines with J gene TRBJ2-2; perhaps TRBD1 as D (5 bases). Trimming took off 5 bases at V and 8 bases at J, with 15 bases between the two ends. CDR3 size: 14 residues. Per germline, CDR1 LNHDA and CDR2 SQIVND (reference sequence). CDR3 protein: CASSPPGLRGELFF. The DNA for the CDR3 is TGTGCCAGTAGTCCCCCAGGGTTGCGAGGGGAGCTGTTTTTT. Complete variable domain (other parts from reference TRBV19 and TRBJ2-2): DGGITQSPKYLFRKEGQNVTLSCEQNLNHDAMYWYRQDPGQGLRLIYYSQIVNDFQKGDIAEGYSVSREKKESFPLTVTSAQKNPTAFYLCASSPPGLRGELFFGEGSRLTVL.

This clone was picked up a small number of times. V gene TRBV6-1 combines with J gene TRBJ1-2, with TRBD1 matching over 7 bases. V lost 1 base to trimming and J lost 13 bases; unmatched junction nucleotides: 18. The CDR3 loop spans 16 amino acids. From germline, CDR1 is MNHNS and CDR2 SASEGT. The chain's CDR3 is CASSEEERDSATRGTF. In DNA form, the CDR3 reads TGTGCCAGCAGTGAAGAGGAGAGGGACAGCGCCACCCGGGGCACCTTC.

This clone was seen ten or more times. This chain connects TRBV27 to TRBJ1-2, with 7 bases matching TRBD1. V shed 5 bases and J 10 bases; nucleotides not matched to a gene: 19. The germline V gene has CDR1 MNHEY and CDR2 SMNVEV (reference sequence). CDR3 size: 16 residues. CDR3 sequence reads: CASSQIRDSLLFDYTF. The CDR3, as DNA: TGTGCCAGCAGTCAAATACGGGACAGCCTACTCTTCGACTACACCTTC.

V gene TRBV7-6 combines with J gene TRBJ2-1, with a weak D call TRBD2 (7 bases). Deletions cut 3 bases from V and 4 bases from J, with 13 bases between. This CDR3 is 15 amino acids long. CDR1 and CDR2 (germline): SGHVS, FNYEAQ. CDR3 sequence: CASSLGGGQYNEQFF. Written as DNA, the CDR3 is TGTGCCAGCAGCTTGGGAGGGGGGCAGTACAATGAGCAGTTCTTC. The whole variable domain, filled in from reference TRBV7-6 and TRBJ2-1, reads GAGVSQSPRYKVTKRGQDVALRCDPISGHVSLYWYRQALGQGPEFLTYFNYEAQQDKSGLPNDRFSAERPEGSISTLTIQRTEQRDSAMYRCASSLGGGQYNEQFFGPGTRLTVL.

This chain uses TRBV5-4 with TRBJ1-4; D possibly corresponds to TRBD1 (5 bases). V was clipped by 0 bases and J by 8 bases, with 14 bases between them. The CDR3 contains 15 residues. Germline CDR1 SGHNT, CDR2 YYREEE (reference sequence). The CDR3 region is CASSLGGTALEKLFF. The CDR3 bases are TGTGCCAGCAGCTTGGGCGGGACTGCTCTCGAAAAACTGTTTTTT.

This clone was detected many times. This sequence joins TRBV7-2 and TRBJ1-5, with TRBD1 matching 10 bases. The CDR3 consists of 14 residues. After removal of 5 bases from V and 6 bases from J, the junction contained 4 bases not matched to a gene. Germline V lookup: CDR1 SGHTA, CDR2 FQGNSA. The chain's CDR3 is CASSVGQGTQPQHF. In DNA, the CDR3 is TGTGCCAGCAGCGTGGGACAGGGGACTCAGCCCCAGCATTTT.

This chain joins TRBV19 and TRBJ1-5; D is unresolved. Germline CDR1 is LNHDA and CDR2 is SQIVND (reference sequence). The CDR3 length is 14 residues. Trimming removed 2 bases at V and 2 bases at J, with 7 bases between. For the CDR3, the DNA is TGTGCCAGTAGTATAAGCCAGGGCAATCAGCCCCAGCATTTT. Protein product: CASSISQGNQPQHF.

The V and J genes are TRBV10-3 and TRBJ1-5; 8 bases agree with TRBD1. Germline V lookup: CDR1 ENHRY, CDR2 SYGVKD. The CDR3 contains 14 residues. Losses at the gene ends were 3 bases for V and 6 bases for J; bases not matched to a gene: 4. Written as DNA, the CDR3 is TGTGCCATCAGTGACGGACAGGGCGCTCAGCCCCAGCATTTT. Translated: CAISDGQGAQPQHF.

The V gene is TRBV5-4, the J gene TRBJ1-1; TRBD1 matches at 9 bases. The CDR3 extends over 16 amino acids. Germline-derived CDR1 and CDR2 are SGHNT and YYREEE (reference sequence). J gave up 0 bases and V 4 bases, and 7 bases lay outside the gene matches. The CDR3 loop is CASSTGTGRLNTEAFF. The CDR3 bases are TGTGCCAGCAGCACCGGGACAGGGAGGCTGAACACTGAAGCTTTCTTT. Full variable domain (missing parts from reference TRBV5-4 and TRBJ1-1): ETGVTQSPTHLIKTRGQQVTLRCSSQSGHNTVSWYQQALGQGPQFIFQYYREEENGRGNFPPRFSGLQFPNYSSELNVNALELDDSALYLCASSTGTGRLNTEAFFGQGTRLTVV.